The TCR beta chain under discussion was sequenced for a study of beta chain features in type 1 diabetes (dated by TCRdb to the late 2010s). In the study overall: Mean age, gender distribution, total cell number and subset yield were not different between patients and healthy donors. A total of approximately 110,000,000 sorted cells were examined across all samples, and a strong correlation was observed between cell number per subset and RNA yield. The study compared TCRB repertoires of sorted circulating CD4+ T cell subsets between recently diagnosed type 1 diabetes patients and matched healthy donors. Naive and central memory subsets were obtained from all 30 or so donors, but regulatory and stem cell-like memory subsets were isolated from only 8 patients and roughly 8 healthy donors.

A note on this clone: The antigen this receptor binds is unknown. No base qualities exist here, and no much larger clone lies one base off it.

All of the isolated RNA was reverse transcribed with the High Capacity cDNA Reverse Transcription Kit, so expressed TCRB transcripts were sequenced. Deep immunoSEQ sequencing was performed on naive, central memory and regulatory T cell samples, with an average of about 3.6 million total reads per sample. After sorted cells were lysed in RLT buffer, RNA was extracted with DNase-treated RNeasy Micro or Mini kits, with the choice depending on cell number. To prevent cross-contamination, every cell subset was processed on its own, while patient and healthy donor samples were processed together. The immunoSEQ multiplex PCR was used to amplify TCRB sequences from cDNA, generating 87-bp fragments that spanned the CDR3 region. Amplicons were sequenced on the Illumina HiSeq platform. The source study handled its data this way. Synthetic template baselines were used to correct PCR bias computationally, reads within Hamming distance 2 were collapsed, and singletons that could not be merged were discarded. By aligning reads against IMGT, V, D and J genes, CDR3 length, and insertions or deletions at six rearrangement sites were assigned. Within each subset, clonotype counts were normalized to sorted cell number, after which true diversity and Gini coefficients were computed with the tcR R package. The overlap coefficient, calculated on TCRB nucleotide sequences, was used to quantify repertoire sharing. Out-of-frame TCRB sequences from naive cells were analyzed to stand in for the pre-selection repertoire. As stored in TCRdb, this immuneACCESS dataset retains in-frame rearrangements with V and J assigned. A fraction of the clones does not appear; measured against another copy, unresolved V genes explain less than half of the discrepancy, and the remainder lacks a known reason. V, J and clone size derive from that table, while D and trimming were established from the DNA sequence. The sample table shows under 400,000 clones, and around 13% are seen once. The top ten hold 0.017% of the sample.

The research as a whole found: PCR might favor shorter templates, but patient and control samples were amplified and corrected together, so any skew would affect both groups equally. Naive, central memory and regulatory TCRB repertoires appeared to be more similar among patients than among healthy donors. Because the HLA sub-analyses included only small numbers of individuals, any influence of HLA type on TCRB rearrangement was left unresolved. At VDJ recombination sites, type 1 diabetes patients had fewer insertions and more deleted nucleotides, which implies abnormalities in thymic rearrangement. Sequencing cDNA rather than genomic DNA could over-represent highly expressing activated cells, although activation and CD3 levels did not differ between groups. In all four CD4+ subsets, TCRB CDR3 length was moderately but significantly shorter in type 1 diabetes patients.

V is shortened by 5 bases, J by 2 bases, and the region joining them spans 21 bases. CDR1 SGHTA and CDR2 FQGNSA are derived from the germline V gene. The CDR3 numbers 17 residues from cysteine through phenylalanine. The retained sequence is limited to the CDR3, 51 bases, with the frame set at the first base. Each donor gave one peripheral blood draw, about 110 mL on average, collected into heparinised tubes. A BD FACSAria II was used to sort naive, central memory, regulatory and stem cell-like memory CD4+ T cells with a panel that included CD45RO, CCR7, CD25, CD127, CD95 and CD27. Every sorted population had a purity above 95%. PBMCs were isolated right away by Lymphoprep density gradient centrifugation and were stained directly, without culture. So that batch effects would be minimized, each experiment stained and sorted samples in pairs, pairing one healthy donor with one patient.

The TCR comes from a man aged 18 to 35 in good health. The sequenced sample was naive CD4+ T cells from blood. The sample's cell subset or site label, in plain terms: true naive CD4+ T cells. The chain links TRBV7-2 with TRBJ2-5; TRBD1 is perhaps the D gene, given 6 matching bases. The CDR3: CASSPQRLRDKQETQYF. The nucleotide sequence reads TGTGCCAGCAGCCCGCAAAGACTGAGGGACAAACAAGAGACCCAGTACTTC.